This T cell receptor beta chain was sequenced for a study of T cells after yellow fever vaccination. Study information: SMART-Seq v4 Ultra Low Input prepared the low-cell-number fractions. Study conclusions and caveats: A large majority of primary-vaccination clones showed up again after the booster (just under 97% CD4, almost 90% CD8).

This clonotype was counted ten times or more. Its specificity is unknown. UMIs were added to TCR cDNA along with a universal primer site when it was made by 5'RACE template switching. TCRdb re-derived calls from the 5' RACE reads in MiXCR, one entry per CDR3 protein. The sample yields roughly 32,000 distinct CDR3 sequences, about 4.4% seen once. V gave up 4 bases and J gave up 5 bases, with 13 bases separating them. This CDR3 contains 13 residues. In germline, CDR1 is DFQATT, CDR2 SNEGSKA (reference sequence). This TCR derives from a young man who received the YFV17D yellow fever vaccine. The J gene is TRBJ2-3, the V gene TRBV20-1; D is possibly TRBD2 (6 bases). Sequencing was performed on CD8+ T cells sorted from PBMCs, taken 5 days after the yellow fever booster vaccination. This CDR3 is CSAIPGVVDTQYF. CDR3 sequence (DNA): TGCAGTGCTATCCCGGGAGTTGTAGATACGCAGTATTTT.